This T cell receptor (beta chain) is drawn from a study of T cell repertoires in cytomegalovirus infection (dated by TCRdb to the late 2010s). Turning to the overall study: Peptide stimulations targeted recently identified HLA-C-restricted CMV epitopes, whose presentation resists viral immunomodulation, together with well-studied HLA-B-restricted epitopes. Because public TCR beta signatures pointed to carriage of CMV infection together with the matching HLA type, the HLA type of each donor mattered for the analysis.

Reading from cysteine to phenylalanine, the CDR3 counts 14 amino acids. The sequence is cut down to CDR3 DNA, 42 bases in frame from base 1. From the germline V gene (reference sequence), CDR1 is MNHEY and CDR2 is SMNVEV. The junction carries 15 bases between V and J, which are trimmed by 6 bases and 4 bases respectively. As concerns this clonotype: What this receptor recognizes is not known. Base qualities are not provided; no much larger clone lies one nucleotide away.

The intended sense of this specimen's treatment or condition label: in vitro stimulation with specific CMV peptide epitopes to enrich CMV-specific T cells. Sequencing used an Illumina HiSeq 1500. TCRdb redid the processing of the public reads, applying fastp at Q25 and MiXCR, and retained in-frame beta chains. Each entry is one CDR3 protein sequence, shown with its most common DNA and genes. Present in this sample are approximately 1,000,000 distinct CDR3 sequences, roughly 30% of which were seen just once. The ten largest make up over 13% of the sample. Results and caveats for the whole study, not just this receptor: In both this cohort and an independent cohort of over 350 donors, the cumulative frequency of public TCR beta family members distinguished carriers of CMV infection plus the relevant HLA type. The ex vivo response was dominated by HLA-C-restricted CMV-specific TCR beta clonotypes, and the single most frequent clonotype in two of eight donors was supplied by these HLA-C-restricted clonotypes.

This receptor was obtained from a human donor in good health (CMV status not recorded). Some clones in this sample may be carry-over from other donors' samples. The chain is made from TRBV27 and TRBJ1-1; the D region possibly corresponds to TRBD1 (5 bases align). This material consisted of cultured CD8+ T cells from PBMCs, taken from culture after CMV antigen stimulation. The bases are TGTGCCAGCAGAGAATCAGACAGCTTCACTGAAGCTTTCTTT. It codes for CASRESDSFTEAFF.